This T cell receptor beta chain was sequenced in a study of spatial heterogeneity in lung cancer. Time point defined: sample taken at primary tumor resection. A total of approximately 69 untreated early-stage non-small cell lung cancer patients served as donors. Points from the study as a whole: Intratumoral expanded alpha and beta TCR counts were found to track tumor mutation counts. Beta chains had roughly 13% coverage of tumor T cells, and alpha chains had around 6.5%.

V dropped 3 bases and J dropped 7; count of bases not matched to a gene: 11. This CDR3 has 15 residues. Germline V gene sequence: CDR1 ENHRY, CDR2 SYGVKD. The library protocol tagged each TCR cDNA with a unique molecular identifier. TCRdb called the 5' RACE reads again in MiXCR, with one record for every CDR3 protein. The data hold about 9,600 distinct CDR3 sequences, with roughly 12% observed a single time. This clonotype was picked up many times. Antigen unknown. This beta chain is an unintended read in a library built for alpha chains; its size means little. Sample: lung tumor tissue, taken at surgery. This receptor was obtained from a male donor with early-stage non-small cell lung cancer. The rearrangement links TRBV10-3 to TRBJ2-7; TRBD2 matches 8 bases. The CDR3 protein is CAISDLAGRHGEQYF. The DNA of the CDR3 is TGTGCCATCAGTGACTTAGCGGGACGTCATGGAGAGCAGTACTTC.